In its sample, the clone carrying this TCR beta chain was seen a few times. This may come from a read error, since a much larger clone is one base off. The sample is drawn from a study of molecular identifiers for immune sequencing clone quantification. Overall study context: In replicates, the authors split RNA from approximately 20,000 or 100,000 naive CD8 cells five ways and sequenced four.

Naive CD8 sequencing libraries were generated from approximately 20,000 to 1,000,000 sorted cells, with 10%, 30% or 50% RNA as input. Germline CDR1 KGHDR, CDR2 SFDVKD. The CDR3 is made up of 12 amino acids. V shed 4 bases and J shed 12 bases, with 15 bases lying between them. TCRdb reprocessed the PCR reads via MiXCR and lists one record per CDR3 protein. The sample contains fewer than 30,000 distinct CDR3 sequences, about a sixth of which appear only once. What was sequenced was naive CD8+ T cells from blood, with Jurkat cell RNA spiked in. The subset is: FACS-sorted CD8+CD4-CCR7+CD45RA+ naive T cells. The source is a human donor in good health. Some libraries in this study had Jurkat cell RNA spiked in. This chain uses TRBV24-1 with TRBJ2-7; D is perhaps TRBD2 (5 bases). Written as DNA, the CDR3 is TGTGCCACCAGTGAGGCCCAACGAGGGTCGTACTTC. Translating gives CATSEAQRGSYF.